Described below is a single TCR beta chain sequence and its context. In the original workflow: Estimation of nucleated cell counts relied on the amplification of reference gene primers. Using immunoSEQ multiplex PCR, the repertoire was profiled, and TCRdb retains in-frame clones only, with some absent. The V and J calls and clone size are taken from that table; D and trimming were inferred from the DNA. The sample shows around 340,000 clones, around 90% of them seen only once. This sample was included in a study of blood T cell repertoires in COVID-19. Study-wide background: The samples span acute and convalescent COVID-19 from the United States, Italy and Spain.

CDR1 SNHLY and CDR2 FYNNEI come from the germline V gene. The CDR3 is made up of 14 amino acids. J gave up 8 bases and V 6 bases, and 13 bases lay outside the gene matches. Sequenced: peripheral blood. This chain links TRBV2 with TRBJ2-7; 7 nucleotides match TRBD1. The TCR originated in a woman aged 60-75 years with COVID-19, enrolled during active disease. The CDR3 nucleotides read TGTGCCAGCAGAGTATATCGGACAGGTATCCAGCAGTACTTC. The encoded protein is CASRVYRTGIQQYF.